This T cell receptor beta chain was sequenced for a study of identical twins. This clonotype was recorded many times. Antigen specificity is unknown. The donors were all healthy and Caucasian. Overall study findings and caveats: Memory repertoires lacked the insertion deficit that abundant cord blood beta clonotypes showed. Excess sharing between twins was weaker in beta out-of-frame sequences.

The authors used template switching to add a universal primer site and gave cDNA unique molecular identifiers. TCRdb ran MiXCR on the 5' RACE reads and lists one entry per CDR3 protein. The sample holds more than 1.5 million distinct CDR3 sequences, about 30% seen once. Trimming took off 7 bases at V and 2 bases at J, with 13 bases between the two ends. CDR1 and CDR2 from the germline V gene are ENHRY and SYGVKD. The CDR3 is 14 amino acids. The sample taken for sequencing was cord blood. The gene calls are TRBV10-3 and TRBJ2-3; D may be TRBD1 or TRBD2 (5 bases each). The receptor's source is a newborn girl in good health. CDR3 protein: CAITPGPTTDTQYF. As DNA, the CDR3 is TGTGCCATCACCCCGGGACCAACCACAGATACGCAGTATTTT.